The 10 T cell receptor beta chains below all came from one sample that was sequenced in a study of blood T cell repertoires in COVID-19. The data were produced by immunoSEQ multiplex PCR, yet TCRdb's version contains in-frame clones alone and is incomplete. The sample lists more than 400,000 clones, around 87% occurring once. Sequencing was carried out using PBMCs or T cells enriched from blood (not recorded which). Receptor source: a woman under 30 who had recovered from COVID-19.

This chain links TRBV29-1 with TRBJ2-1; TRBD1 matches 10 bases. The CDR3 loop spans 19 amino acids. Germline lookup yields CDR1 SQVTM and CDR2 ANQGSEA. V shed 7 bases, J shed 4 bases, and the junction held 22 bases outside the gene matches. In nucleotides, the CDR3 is TGCAGCGGCGAGGAGACAGGGGGCCGTCTCCATGGATTTTACAATGAGCAGTTCTTC. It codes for CSGEETGGRLHGFYNEQFF.

CDR3 protein: CASNTGTGREQYF. The CDR3 nucleotides are TGTGCCAGCAATACCGGGACAGGGAGAGAGCAGTACTTC. J is TRBJ2-7 and V is TRBV2, with TRBD1 matching 9 bases. Germline lookup yields CDR1 SNHLY and CDR2 FYNNEI. The CDR3 contains 13 residues. The V and J ends lost 7 bases and 7 bases, in that order; junction bases with no gene match: 8.

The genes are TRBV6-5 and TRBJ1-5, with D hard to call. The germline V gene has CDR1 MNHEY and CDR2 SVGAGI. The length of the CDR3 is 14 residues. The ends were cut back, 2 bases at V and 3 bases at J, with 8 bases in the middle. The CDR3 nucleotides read TGTGCCAGCAGTTACGGGCGTTTCAATCAGCCCCAGCATTTT. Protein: CASSYGRFNQPQHF.

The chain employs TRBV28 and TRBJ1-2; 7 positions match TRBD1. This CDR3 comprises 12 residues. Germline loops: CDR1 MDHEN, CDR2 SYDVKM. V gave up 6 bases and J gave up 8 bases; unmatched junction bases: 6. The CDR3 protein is CASRVQGEGYTF. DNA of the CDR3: TGTGCCAGCAGGGTGCAGGGGGAAGGCTACACCTTC.

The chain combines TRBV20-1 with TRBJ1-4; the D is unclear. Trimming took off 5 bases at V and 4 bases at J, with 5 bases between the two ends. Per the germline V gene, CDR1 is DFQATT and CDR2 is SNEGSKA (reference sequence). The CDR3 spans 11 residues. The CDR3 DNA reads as TGCAGTGCTGACTATAATGAAAAACTGTTTTTT. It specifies CSADYNEKLFF.

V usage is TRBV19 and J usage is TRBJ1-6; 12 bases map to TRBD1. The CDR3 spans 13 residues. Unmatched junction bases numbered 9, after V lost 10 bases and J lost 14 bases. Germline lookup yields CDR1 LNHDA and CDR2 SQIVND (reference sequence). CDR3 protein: CATTGQGAVTLHF. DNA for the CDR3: TGTGCCACCACGGGACAGGGGGCTGTTACCCTCCACTTT. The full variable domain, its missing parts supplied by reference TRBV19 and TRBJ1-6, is DGGITQSPKYLFRKEGQNVTLSCEQNLNHDAMYWYRQDPGQGLRLIYYSQIVNDFQKGDIAEGYSVSREKKESFPLTVTSAQKNPTAFYLCATTGQGAVTLHFGNGTRLTVT.

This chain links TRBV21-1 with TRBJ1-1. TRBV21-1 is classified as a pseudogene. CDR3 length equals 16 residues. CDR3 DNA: TGTGCCAGCAGCAAAGGGGAGGTAGGGAGGAACACTGAAGCTTTCTTT. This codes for CASSKGEVGRNTEAFF.

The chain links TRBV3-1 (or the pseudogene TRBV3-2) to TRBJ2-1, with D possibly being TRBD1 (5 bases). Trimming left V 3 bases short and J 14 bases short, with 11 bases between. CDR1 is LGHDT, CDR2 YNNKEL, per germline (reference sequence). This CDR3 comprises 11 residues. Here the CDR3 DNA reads TGTGCCAGCAGCCAGGGTGTCAGGGAGTTCTTC. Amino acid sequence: CASSQGVREFF.

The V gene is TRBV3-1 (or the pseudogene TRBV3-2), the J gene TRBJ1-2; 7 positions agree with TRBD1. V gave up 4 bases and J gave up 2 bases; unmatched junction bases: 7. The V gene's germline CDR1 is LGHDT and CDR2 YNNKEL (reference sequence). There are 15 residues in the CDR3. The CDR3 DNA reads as TGTGCCAGCAGCCGCTGGGACAGTCCCAACTATGGCTACACCTTC. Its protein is CASSRWDSPNYGYTF.

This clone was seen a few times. As DNA, the CDR3 is TGCGCCAGCAGCTTGGTGAGGGAGGCCGAGCAGTACTTC. Amino acid sequence: CASSLVREAEQYF. The rearrangement joins TRBV5-1 to TRBJ2-7; D may be TRBD2 (6 bases). CDR3 length: 13 amino acids. Germline CDR1 reads SGHRS; CDR2 reads YFSETQ. The germline V and J ends were trimmed by 0 bases and 6 bases, with 10 bases remaining between them.